This T cell receptor beta chain was sequenced in a study of cytomegalovirus exposure and HLA in healthy donors. This CDR3 has 13 residues. The J segment lost 5 bases and the V segment lost 4 bases, leaving 5 bases of the junction unmatched. Per the germline V gene, CDR1 is SGHNT and CDR2 is YENEEA. TCRdb's copy holds only in-frame clones and misses some; the assay was immunoSEQ multiplex PCR. The table records 100,000 to 120,000 clones, 70% to 90% of them present only once. Donors came from a validation cohort of some 110 subjects, distinct from the first 666-subject cohort. The gene calls are TRBV11-3 and TRBJ2-7; 7 positions match TRBD1. The sequenced sample consisted of PBMCs. This clonotype originated in a woman under 30 in good health and CMV-seropositive. CDR3 residues: CASSSYRGDEQYF. The CDR3 nucleotides are TGTGCCAGCAGCTCCTACAGGGGTGACGAGCAGTACTTC. Variable domain in full (rest from reference TRBV11-3 and TRBJ2-7): EAGVVQSPRYKIIEKKQPVAFWCNPISGHNTLYWYLQNLGQGPELLIRYENEEAVDDSQLPKDRFSAERLKGVDSTLKIQPAELGDSAVYLCASSSYRGDEQYFGPGTRLTVT.